This T cell receptor (beta chain) comes out of a study of Graves' ophthalmopathy and Graves' hyperthyroidism. This clonotype was seen at least ten times. Reliance was placed on clinical symptoms, serum thyroxine, TRAb, thyroid ultrasound and orbital computed tomography for diagnosis. CDR3 regions of TCR beta were amplified from RNA transcripts. Amplification began with first-round RT-PCR using HTBI primers, then second-round multiplex PCR was performed. TCRdb passed the multiplex PCR reads through MiXCR, listing each CDR3 protein once. The data show more than 550,000 distinct CDR3 sequences, with about 41% seen just once and more than 2.5% held by the top ten. The CDR3 runs 13 residues. Per the germline V gene, CDR1 is SGHTA and CDR2 is FQGNSA. V was pared by 5 bases and J by 2 bases, with 9 bases between.

What was sequenced was peripheral blood. The receptor was derived from an adult man with Graves' ophthalmopathy. The chain uses TRBV7-2 and TRBJ2-5; D is ambiguous. The CDR3 nucleotides read TGTGCCAGCAGCCCCTGGCCTCAAGAGACCCAGTACTTC. It translates to CASSPWPQETQYF. The variable domain in full, with the rest retrieved from reference TRBV7-2 and TRBJ2-5, is GAGVSQSPSNKVTEKGKDVELRCDPISGHTALYWYRQSLGQGLEFLIYFQGNSAPDKSGLPSDRFSAERTGGSVSTLTIQRTQQEDSAVYLCASSPWPQETQYFGPGTRLLVL.